This TCR beta chain comes out of a study of monozygotic twins with inflammatory bowel disease. Whole-study results and caveats: There was no way to distinguish the different T cell subtypes.

The CDR3 is 18 amino acids. Germline V gene sequence: CDR1 MGHDK, CDR2 SYGVNS. Regarding this clonotype: As yet, its antigen is unknown.

Amplification of TCRalpha and TCRbeta cDNA involved two nested PCRs that ran for approximately 16 and 9 cycles. TCRdb reprocessed the 5' RACE reads; each CDR3 protein has one entry and no DNA is given. In total, the table holds approximately 400,000 distinct CDR3 sequences. This sequence was found in a human donor with ulcerative colitis or Crohn's disease, or a healthy co-twin of an affected twin (not recorded which). V usage is TRBV25-1 and J usage is TRBJ2-1; there is no DNA to check the TCRdb D call of TRBD2. Sequenced sample: blood. CDR3 sequence: CASSERGTSRGSYNEQFF.